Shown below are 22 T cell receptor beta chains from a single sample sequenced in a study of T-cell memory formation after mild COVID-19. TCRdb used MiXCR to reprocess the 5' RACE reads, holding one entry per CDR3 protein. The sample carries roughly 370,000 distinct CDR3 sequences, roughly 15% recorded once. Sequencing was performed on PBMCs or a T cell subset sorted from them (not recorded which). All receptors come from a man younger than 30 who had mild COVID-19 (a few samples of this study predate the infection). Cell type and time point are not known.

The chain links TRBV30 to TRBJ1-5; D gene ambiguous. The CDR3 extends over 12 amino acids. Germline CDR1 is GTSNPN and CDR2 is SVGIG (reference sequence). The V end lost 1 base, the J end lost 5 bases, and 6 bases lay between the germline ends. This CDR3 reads CAWSAGDQPQHF. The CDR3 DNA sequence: TGTGCCTGGAGTGCGGGAGATCAGCCCCAGCATTTT.

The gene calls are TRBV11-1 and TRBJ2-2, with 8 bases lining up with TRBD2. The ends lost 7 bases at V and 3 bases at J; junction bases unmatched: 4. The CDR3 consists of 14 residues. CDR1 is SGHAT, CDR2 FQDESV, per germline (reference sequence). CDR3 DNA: TGTGCCAGCATGGGGACTAGATACACCGGGGAGCTGTTTTTT. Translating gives CASMGTRYTGELFF.

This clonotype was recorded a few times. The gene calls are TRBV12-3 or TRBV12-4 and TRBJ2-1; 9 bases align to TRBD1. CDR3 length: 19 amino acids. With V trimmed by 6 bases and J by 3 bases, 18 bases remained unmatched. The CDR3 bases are TGTGCCAGCAGCCCTCACCCTCTCGACCGGGACAGGGTCTACAATGAGCAGTTCTTC. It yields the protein CASSPHPLDRDRVYNEQFF.

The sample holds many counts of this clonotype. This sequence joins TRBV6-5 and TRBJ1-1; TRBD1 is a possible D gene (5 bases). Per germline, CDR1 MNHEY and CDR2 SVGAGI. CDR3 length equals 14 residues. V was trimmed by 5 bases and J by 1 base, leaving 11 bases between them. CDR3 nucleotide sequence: TGTGCCAGCAGTACCCAGACAGAGAACACTGAAGCTTTCTTT. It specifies CASSTQTENTEAFF.

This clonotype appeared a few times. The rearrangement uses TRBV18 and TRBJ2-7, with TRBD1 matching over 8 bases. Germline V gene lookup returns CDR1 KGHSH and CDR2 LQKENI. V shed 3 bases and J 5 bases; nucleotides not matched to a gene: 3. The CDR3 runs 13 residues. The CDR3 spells CASSPQDRDEQYF. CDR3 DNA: TGTGCCAGCTCACCGCAGGACAGGGACGAGCAGTACTTC.

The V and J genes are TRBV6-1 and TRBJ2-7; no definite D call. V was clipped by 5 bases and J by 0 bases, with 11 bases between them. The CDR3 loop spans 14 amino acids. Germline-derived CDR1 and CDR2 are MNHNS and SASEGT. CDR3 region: CASSSTTNSYEQYV. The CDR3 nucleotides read TGTGCCAGCAGTTCGACGACAAACTCCTACGAGCAGTACGTC.

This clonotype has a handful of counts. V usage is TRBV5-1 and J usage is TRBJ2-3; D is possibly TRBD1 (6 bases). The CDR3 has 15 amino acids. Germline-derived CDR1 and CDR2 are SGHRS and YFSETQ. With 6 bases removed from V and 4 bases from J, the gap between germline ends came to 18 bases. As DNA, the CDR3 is TGCGCCAGCACCCCTGGGGGCACAGTGGCAGATACGCAGTATTTT. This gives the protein CASTPGGTVADTQYF. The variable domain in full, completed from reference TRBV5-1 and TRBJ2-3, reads KAGVTQTPRYLIKTRGQQVTLSCSPISGHRSVSWYQQTPGQGLQFLFEYFSETQRNKGNFPGRFSGRQFSNSRSEMNVSTLELGDSALYLCASTPGGTVADTQYFGPGTRLTVL.

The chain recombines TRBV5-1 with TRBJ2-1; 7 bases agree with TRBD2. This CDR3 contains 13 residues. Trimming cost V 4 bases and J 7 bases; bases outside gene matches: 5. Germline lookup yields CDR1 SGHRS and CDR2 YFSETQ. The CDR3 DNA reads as TGCGCCAGCAGCCTGTGGACTAGTAATGAGCAGTTCTTC. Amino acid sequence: CASSLWTSNEQFF.

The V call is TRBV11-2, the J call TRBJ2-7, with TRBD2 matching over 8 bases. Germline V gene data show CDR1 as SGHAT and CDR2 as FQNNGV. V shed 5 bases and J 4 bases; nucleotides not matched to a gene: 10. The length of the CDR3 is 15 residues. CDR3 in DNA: TGTGCCAGCAGCCCTCGGGCGCGGGGGGTTTACGAGCAGTACGTC. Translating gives CASSPRARGVYEQYV.

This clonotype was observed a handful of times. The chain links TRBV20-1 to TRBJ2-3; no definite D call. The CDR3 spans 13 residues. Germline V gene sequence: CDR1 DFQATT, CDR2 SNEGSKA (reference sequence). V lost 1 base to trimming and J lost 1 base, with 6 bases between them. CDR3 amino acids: CSARGRGTDTQYF. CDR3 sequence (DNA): TGCAGTGCTAGAGGCCGGGGCACAGATACGCAGTATTTT.

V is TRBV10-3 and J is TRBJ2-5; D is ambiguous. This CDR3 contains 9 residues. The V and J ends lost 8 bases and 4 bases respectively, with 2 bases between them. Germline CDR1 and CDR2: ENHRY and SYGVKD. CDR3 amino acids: CAIGETQYF. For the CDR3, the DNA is TGTGCCATCGGAGAGACCCAGTACTTC.

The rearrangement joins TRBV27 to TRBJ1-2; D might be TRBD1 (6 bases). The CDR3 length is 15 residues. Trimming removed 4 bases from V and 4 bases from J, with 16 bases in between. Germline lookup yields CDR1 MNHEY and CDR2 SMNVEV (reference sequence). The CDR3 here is CASSSEGTGSYGYTF. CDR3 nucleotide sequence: TGTGCCAGCAGTTCTGAGGGAACAGGGTCCTATGGCTACACCTTC.

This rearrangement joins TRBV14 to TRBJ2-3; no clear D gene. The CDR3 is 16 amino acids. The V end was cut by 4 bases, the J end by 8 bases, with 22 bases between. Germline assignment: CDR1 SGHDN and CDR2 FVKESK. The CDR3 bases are TGTGCCAGCAGCCCACTTTTGGGTTTAAGTTCAGTTACGCAGTATTTT. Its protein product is CASSPLLGLSSVTQYF.

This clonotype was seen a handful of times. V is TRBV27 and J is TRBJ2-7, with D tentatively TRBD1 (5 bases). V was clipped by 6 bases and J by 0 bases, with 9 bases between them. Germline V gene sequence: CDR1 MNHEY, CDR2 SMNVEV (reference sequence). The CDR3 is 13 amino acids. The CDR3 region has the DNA TGTGCCAGCAGAGTCAGGGACTCCTACGAGCAGTACTTC. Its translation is CASRVRDSYEQYF.

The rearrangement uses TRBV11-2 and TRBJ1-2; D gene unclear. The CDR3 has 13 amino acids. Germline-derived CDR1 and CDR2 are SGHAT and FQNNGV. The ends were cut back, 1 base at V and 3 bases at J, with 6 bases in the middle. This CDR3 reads CASSLGSYYGYTF. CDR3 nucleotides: TGTGCCAGCAGCTTAGGGAGTTACTATGGCTACACCTTC.

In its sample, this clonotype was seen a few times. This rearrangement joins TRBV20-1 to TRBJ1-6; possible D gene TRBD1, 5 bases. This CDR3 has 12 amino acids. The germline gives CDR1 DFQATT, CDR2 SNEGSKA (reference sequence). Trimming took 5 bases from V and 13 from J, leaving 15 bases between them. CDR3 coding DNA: TGCAGTGCTCAACCGGGGCAGACCCCCCTCCACTTT. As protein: CSAQPGQTPLHF.

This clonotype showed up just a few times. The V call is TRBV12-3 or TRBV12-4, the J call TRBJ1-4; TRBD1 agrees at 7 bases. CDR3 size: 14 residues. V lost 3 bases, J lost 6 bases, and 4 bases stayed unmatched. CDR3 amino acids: CASSFQGGYEKLFF. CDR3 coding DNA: TGTGCCAGCAGTTTCCAGGGGGGATATGAAAAACTGTTTTTT.

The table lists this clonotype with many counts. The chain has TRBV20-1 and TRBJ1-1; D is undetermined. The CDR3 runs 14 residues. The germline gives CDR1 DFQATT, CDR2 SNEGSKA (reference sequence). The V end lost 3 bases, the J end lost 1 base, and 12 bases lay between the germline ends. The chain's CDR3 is CSARLGGWNTEAFF. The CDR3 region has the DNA TGCAGTGCTAGGCTGGGAGGGTGGAACACTGAAGCTTTCTTT.

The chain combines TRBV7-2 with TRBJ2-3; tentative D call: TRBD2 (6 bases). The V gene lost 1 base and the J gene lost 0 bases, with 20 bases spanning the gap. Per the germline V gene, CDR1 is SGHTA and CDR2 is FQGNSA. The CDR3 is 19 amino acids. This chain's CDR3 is CASSLDGRQGPSSTDTQYF. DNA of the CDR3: TGTGCCAGCAGCTTAGATGGGAGGCAGGGCCCTTCTAGCACAGATACGCAGTATTTT.

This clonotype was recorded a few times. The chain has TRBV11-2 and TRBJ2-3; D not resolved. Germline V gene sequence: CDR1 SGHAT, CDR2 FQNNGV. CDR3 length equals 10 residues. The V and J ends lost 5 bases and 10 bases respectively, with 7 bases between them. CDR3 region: CASSRDAQYF. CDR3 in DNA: TGTGCCAGCAGCCGCGATGCGCAGTATTTT.

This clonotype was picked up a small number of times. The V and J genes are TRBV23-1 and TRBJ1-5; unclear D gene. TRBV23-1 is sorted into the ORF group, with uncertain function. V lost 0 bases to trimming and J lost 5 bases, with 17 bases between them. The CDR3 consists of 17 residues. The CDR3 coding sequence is TGCGCCAGCAGTCAATCTTACGGGAATAGATTCCATCAGCCCCAGCATTTT. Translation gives CASSQSYGNRFHQPQHF.

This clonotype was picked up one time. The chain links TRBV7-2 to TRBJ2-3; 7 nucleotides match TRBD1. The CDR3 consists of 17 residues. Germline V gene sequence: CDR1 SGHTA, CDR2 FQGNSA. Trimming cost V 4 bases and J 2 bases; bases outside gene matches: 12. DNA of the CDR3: TGTGCCAGCAGCTCTCCCGACAGGGCCTACCACACAGATACGCAGTATTTT. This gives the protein CASSSPDRAYHTDTQYF.